The T cell receptor beta chain described here comes from a study of cytomegalovirus exposure and HLA in healthy donors. Broader study findings: Later analysis identified a missense DCLRE1C variant that was linked to TCR beta V- and J-gene trimming. For most TCR sequences rarity was the rule, although some public TCRs occurred in many donors.

This PCR relied on a set of 60 Vbeta primers and 13 Jbeta primers. Libraries were prepared by immunoSEQ multiplex PCR; TCRdb keeps only in-frame clonotypes and omits some of them. Its clone listing holds some 200,000 clones. About this clone itself: Its antigen is undetermined.

Between the trimmed V and J ends, which lost 3 bases and 0 bases, there was a span of 18 bases. CDR3 length: 17 residues. From germline, CDR1 is SGDLS and CDR2 YYNGEE. The sample taken for sequencing was PBMCs. This sequence originates from a man aged 25 to 40 in good health and CMV-seronegative. The gene calls are TRBV9 and TRBJ1-2; possibly TRBD1 for D (6 bases). CDR3 sequence: CASSAVNRQEANYGYTF. CDR3 in DNA: TGTGCCAGCAGCGCCGTCAACAGACAGGAAGCTAACTATGGCTACACCTTC.